This T cell receptor beta chain was retrieved from a study of cytomegalovirus exposure and HLA in healthy donors. V lost 0 bases, J lost 4 bases, and 2 bases stayed unmatched. This CDR3 spans 14 amino acids. Germline-derived CDR1 and CDR2 are SGHDT and YYEEEE. Use of 60 Vbeta and 13 Jbeta primers characterized the PCR. The assay was immunoSEQ multiplex PCR, and TCRdb's table has in-frame clones only and misses some. The sample has 150,000 to 200,000 clones. This rearrangement joins TRBV5-6 to TRBJ2-5, with 8 bases identical to TRBD2. This sequence originates from a woman between 18 and 29 years old in good health and CMV-seropositive. The specimen sequenced was PBMCs. CDR3 coding DNA: TGTGCCAGCAGCTTGGTTCTAGCGGGAGAGACCCAGTACTTC. The encoded protein is CASSLVLAGETQYF.